Each of the 30 T cell receptor beta chains below was sequenced from the same sample in a study of neoadjuvant nivolumab and ipilimumab in lung cancer. TCRdb's table, derived via immunoSEQ multiplex PCR, lists solely in-frame clones and lacks some. The sample contains some 4,000 clones, around 81% of which appear only once. Source: normal lung tissue adjacent to the tumor, taken after neoadjuvant nivolumab, alone or with ipilimumab, at or shortly before surgery. These receptors all stem from an adult with non-small cell lung cancer. Some clones in this sample may be carry-over from other donors' samples.

The genes are TRBV11-2 and TRBJ1-2; 9 bases align to TRBD1. J lost 5 bases, V lost 5 bases, and 9 bases had no gene match. This CDR3 spans 15 amino acids. Germline V gene lookup returns CDR1 SGHAT and CDR2 FQNNGV. The CDR3 spells CASSPNAGQGYGYTF. CDR3 bases: TGTGCCAGCAGCCCGAACGCGGGACAGGGATATGGCTACACCTTC.

CDR3 region: CSVVQAPRPETQYF. As DNA, the CDR3 is TGCAGCGTCGTACAGGCCCCCAGGCCAGAGACCCAGTACTTC. J is TRBJ2-5 and V is TRBV29-1; the D gene is possibly TRBD1 (5 bases). The CDR3 contains 14 residues. The germline CDR1 and CDR2 sequences are SQVTM and ANQGSEA. The V end lost 6 bases, the J end lost 4 bases, and 18 bases lay between the germline ends.

The V call is TRBV6-5, the J call TRBJ1-6, with D hard to call. The CDR3 spans 16 residues. V was cut by 0 bases and J by 8 bases, with 14 bases left in between. CDR1 is MNHEY, CDR2 SVGAGI, per germline. CDR3 bases: TGTGCCAGCAGTTACTCGGTCGCGAGCCGCGATTCACCCCTCCACTTT. Translation: CASSYSVASRDSPLHF.

The chain links TRBV6-5 to TRBJ2-2; 9 bases match TRBD1. The CDR3 is made up of 14 amino acids. J gave up 3 bases and V 7 bases, and 3 bases lay outside the gene matches. Germline CDR1 reads MNHEY; CDR2 reads SVGAGI. CDR3 DNA sequence: TGTGCCAGCAAACGGGACAGGGACACCGGGGAGCTGTTTTTT. Encoded protein: CASKRDRDTGELFF.

V and J are TRBV7-6 and TRBJ1-1; TRBD1 aligns across 7 bases. CDR1 is SGHVS and CDR2 is FNYEAQ in the germline V gene. The trim removed 6 bases at V and 4 bases at J, leaving 11 bases unmatched. The CDR3 totals 15 residues. DNA of the CDR3: TGTGCCAGCAGTCCCGCCCAGGGGGGTCGCACTGAAGCTTTCTTT. Its protein is CASSPAQGGRTEAFF.

The chain is built from TRBV25-1 and TRBJ2-2; D is undetermined. CDR3 length: 16 residues. V was trimmed by 4 bases and J by 6 bases, leaving 18 bases between them. Germline V gene sequence: CDR1 MGHDK, CDR2 SYGVNS. The CDR3 is CASSGRSTRTAGELFF. CDR3 nucleotide sequence: TGTGCCAGCAGTGGCCGATCTACAAGAACAGCCGGGGAGCTGTTTTTT.

V gene TRBV7-6 combines with J gene TRBJ2-7; D is uncertain. Trimming removed 4 bases from V and 5 bases from J, with 6 bases in between. Germline CDR1 SGHVS, CDR2 FNYEAQ. The length of the CDR3 is 11 residues. CDR3 loop: CASSSRNEQYF. The CDR3 DNA reads TGTGCCAGCAGCTCTAGGAACGAGCAGTACTTC. The full variable domain, its missing parts supplied by reference TRBV7-6 and TRBJ2-7, is GAGVSQSPRYKVTKRGQDVALRCDPISGHVSLYWYRQALGQGPEFLTYFNYEAQQDKSGLPNDRFSAERPEGSISTLTIQRTEQRDSAMYRCASSSRNEQYFGPGTRLTVT.

This chain uses TRBV18 with TRBJ1-2; D gene uncertain. The length of the CDR3 is 16 residues. Germline assignment: CDR1 KGHSH and CDR2 LQKENI. V lost 1 base and J lost 0, with 12 bases in between. The CDR3 spells CASSPLPSSANYGYTF. The CDR3, as DNA: TGTGCCAGCTCACCACTACCCTCAAGTGCTAACTATGGCTACACCTTC. Combining the CDR3 with reference TRBV18 and TRBJ1-2 gives the whole variable domain NAGVMQNPRHLVRRRGQEARLRCSPMKGHSHVYWYRQLPEEGLKFMVYLQKENIIDESGMPKERFSAEFPKEGPSILRIQQVVRGDSAAYFCASSPLPSSANYGYTFGSGTRLTVV.

This chain uses TRBV2 with TRBJ1-5, with 9 bases aligning to TRBD1. With 7 bases clipped from V and 6 bases from J, the junction kept 4 bases outside the gene matches. The CDR3 spans 13 residues. Germline lookup yields CDR1 SNHLY and CDR2 FYNNEI. The chain's CDR3 is CASTDRGIQPQHF. CDR3 in DNA: TGTGCCAGCACGGACAGGGGCATTCAGCCCCAGCATTTT.

The genes are TRBV2 and TRBJ2-1; TRBD2 agrees at 13 bases. From germline, CDR1 is SNHLY and CDR2 FYNNEI. The CDR3 runs to 14 residues. With V trimmed by 6 bases and J by 5 bases, 1 base remained unmatched. The CDR3 region is CASRGLAGNNEQFF. CDR3 nucleotide sequence: TGTGCCAGCAGGGGACTAGCGGGAAACAATGAGCAGTTCTTC.

This clone has only a few counts. The V and J genes are TRBV7-2 and TRBJ2-7, with D tentatively TRBD1 (5 bases). Trimming took 5 bases from V and 3 from J, leaving 14 bases between them. This CDR3 contains 14 residues. Germline V CDR1 and CDR2: SGHTA, FQGNSA. CDR3 region: CASSPQGLIYEQYF. DNA of the CDR3: TGTGCCAGCAGCCCCCAGGGTTTAATCTACGAGCAGTACTTC.

V usage is TRBV6-5 and J usage is TRBJ2-1; D is possibly TRBD1 (5 bases). Germline CDR1 reads MNHEY; CDR2 reads SVGAGI. Trimming left V 5 bases short and J 9 bases short, with 14 bases between. The CDR3 length is 13 residues. The DNA of the CDR3 is TGTGCCAGCAGTAAGGGGTTTTTCGCTGAGCAGTTCTTC. Protein: CASSKGFFAEQFF.

This chain joins TRBV6-6 and TRBJ1-5; 8 bases fit TRBD1. The CDR3 runs 15 residues. CDR1 and CDR2 (germline): MNHNY, SVGAGI (reference sequence). V was pared by 2 bases and J by 7 bases, with 7 bases of the junction left unmatched. This chain's CDR3 is CASSYGQGFRQPQHF. Written as DNA, the CDR3 is TGTGCCAGCAGTTACGGACAGGGTTTTAGACAGCCCCAGCATTTT.

This chain uses TRBV25-1 with TRBJ1-2; D remains ambiguous. Germline-derived CDR1 and CDR2 are MGHDK and SYGVNS. This CDR3 is 13 amino acids long. V lost 2 bases, J lost 2 bases, and 6 bases lay in between. CDR3 amino acids: CASSEGPNYGYTF. CDR3 sequence (DNA): TGTGCCAGCAGTGAAGGGCCGAACTATGGCTACACCTTC.

V gene TRBV2 combines with J gene TRBJ2-2; 10 bases map to TRBD2. The CDR3 contains 15 residues. Germline loops: CDR1 SNHLY, CDR2 FYNNEI. Germline trimming cut 8 bases from V and 4 bases from J; bases unmatched to any gene: 7. The CDR3 DNA sequence: TGTGCCAGCGGGGCTAGCGGGGGACCCACCGGGGAGCTGTTTTTT. It codes for CASGASGGPTGELFF.

The chain employs TRBV10-3 and TRBJ1-2; 9 bases map to TRBD1. Germline-derived CDR1 and CDR2 are ENHRY and SYGVKD. CDR3 length: 16 amino acids. The J segment lost 11 bases and the V segment lost 6 bases, leaving 19 bases of the junction unmatched. The CDR3: CAISAVPGQGLEGYTF. The CDR3 DNA reads as TGTGCCATCAGCGCCGTCCCGGGACAGGGACTAGAAGGATACACCTTC.

The chain links TRBV6-5 to TRBJ1-1; D is uncertain. The CDR3 is 13 amino acids. Trimming took off 7 bases at V and 0 bases at J, with 9 bases between the two ends. Germline values: CDR1 MNHEY, CDR2 SVGAGI. The DNA of the CDR3 is TGTGCCAGCACCCTTGAGCTGAACACTGAAGCTTTCTTT. Protein product: CASTLELNTEAFF.

The chain combines TRBV7-9 with TRBJ1-1; TRBD1 matches at 9 bases. The CDR3 runs 15 residues. V was clipped by 1 base and J by 7 bases; unmatched bases: 7. Per the germline V gene, CDR1 is SEHNR and CDR2 is FQNEAQ (reference sequence). The CDR3 sequence is CASSLEPDRGLEAFF. As DNA, the CDR3 is TGTGCCAGCAGCTTAGAGCCGGACAGGGGTCTTGAAGCTTTCTTT.

This chain links TRBV10-3 with TRBJ1-1; TRBD1 matches at 9 bases. The CDR3 extends over 14 amino acids. The junction had 6 bases not matched to a gene; V was cut back by 4 bases and J by 6 bases. CDR1 is ENHRY and CDR2 is SYGVKD in the germline V gene. CDR3 sequence reads: CAISAGQGGPEAFF. CDR3 DNA: TGTGCCATCAGTGCGGGACAGGGAGGCCCTGAAGCTTTCTTT.

This clone showed up just a few times. The genes are TRBV6-5 and TRBJ1-1; unclear D gene. This CDR3 spans 13 amino acids. The germline CDR1 and CDR2 sequences are MNHEY and SVGAGI. V shed 6 bases and J shed 2 bases, with 10 bases lying between them. For the CDR3, the DNA is TGTGCCAGCAGCCTAAGCATTAACACTGAAGCTTTCTTT. This translates into CASSLSINTEAFF.

J is TRBJ1-1 and V is TRBV7-9; unclear D gene. V lost 3 bases and J 8 bases, leaving 10 bases between the germline ends. The CDR3 is 12 residues long. Germline-derived CDR1 and CDR2 are SEHNR and FQNEAQ (reference sequence). CDR3 bases: TGTGCCAGCAGCTTCATTACATCGGAAGCTTTCTTT. Protein: CASSFITSEAFF.

This sequence joins TRBV25-1 and TRBJ2-1, with 12 bases lining up with TRBD2. This CDR3 comprises 16 residues. V lost 2 bases, J lost 7 bases, and 6 bases stayed unmatched. Germline V CDR1 and CDR2: MGHDK, SYGVNS. The CDR3 bases are TGTGCCAGCAGTGAACCACCGGGACTAGCGGGTAATGAGCAGTTCTTC. It specifies CASSEPPGLAGNEQFF. The full variable domain, completed using reference TRBV25-1 and TRBJ2-1, is EADIYQTPRYLVIGTGKKITLECSQTMGHDKMYWYQQDPGMELHLIHYSYGVNSTEKGDLSSESTVSRIRTEHFPLTLESARPSHTSQYLCASSEPPGLAGNEQFFGPGTRLTVL.

The rearrangement links TRBV19 to TRBJ1-4, with D possibly TRBD1 on 5 matching bases. CDR3 size: 14 residues. Trimming took off 4 bases at V and 7 bases at J, with 13 bases between the two ends. The germline V gene has CDR1 LNHDA and CDR2 SQIVND (reference sequence). CDR3 in amino acids: CASSRGQGGEKLFF. As DNA, the CDR3 is TGTGCCAGTAGTAGAGGCCAGGGAGGTGAAAAACTGTTTTTT. Combining the CDR3 with reference TRBV19 and TRBJ1-4 gives the whole variable domain DGGITQSPKYLFRKEGQNVTLSCEQNLNHDAMYWYRQDPGQGLRLIYYSQIVNDFQKGDIAEGYSVSREKKESFPLTVTSAQKNPTAFYLCASSRGQGGEKLFFGSGTQLSVL.

This clone has only a few counts. CDR3 sequence (DNA): TGTGCCACCGACCGAGGGGACGAGCAGTACTTC. Translated, it gives CATDRGDEQYF. The gene calls are TRBV6-6 and TRBJ2-7; TRBD1 or TRBD2 may be the D gene (5 bases each). V was trimmed by 10 bases and J by 5 bases, leaving 12 bases between them. The germline V gene has CDR1 MNHNY and CDR2 SVGAGI (reference sequence). The CDR3 has 11 residues.

A single count supports this clone. This rearrangement joins TRBV7-8 to TRBJ2-7, with D possibly TRBD2 on 6 matching bases. The V gene's germline CDR1 is SGHVS and CDR2 FQNEAQ. The ends were cut back, 2 bases at V and 8 bases at J, with 16 bases in the middle. The CDR3 covers 14 residues. As DNA, the CDR3 is TGTGCCAGCAGCTTAAACACGGGAGTAGGCCAGCAGTACTTC. This translates into CASSLNTGVGQQYF.

The chain uses TRBV7-2 and TRBJ1-1; possibly TRBD1 for D (6 bases). The V gene's germline CDR1 is SGHTA and CDR2 FQGNSA. This CDR3 spans 17 amino acids. Trimming removed 4 bases from V and 3 bases from J, with 21 bases in between. Here the CDR3 DNA reads TGTGCCAGCAGCTACCGTTTGACCGGGACACTTTACACTGAAGCTTTCTTT. Its protein product is CASSYRLTGTLYTEAFF.

The genes are TRBV5-1 and TRBJ2-7; D is perhaps TRBD1 (6 bases). The germline V and J ends were trimmed by 0 bases and 7 bases, with 8 bases remaining between them. Germline assignment: CDR1 SGHRS and CDR2 YFSETQ. The CDR3 length is 12 residues. The CDR3 region is CASSLVQGEQYF. The CDR3 DNA follows: TGCGCCAGCAGCTTGGTGCAGGGGGAGCAGTACTTC.

The chain links TRBV30 to TRBJ2-3; D might be TRBD1 (6 bases). Germline CDR1 GTSNPN, CDR2 SVGIG (reference sequence). The CDR3 is 13 residues long. The ends were cut back, 3 bases at V and 7 bases at J, with 14 bases in the middle. The CDR3 DNA follows: TGTGCCTGGAGATTTACAGGGATATATACGCAGTATTTT. Translated: CAWRFTGIYTQYF.

This clone turned up a few times. The chain has TRBV10-3 and TRBJ2-7; 14 bases align to TRBD2. Trimming took 6 bases from V and 1 from J; bases not matched to a gene: 5. The CDR3 consists of 16 residues. Germline V gene lookup returns CDR1 ENHRY and CDR2 SYGVKD. The CDR3 here is CAISPGLAGGSYEQYF. CDR3 DNA sequence: TGTGCCATCAGCCCCGGACTAGCGGGGGGTTCCTACGAGCAGTACTTC.

This clone has a handful of counts. The chain joins TRBV11-3 to TRBJ1-1, with D uncertain. Between the trimmed V and J ends, which lost 0 bases and 1 base, there was a span of 6 bases. The CDR3 is 14 amino acids. The germline CDR1 and CDR2 sequences are SGHNT and YENEEA. CDR3 in amino acids: CASSLDGANTEAFF. CDR3 nucleotide sequence: TGTGCCAGCAGCTTAGATGGCGCGAACACTGAAGCTTTCTTT.